This TCR beta chain emerged from a study of molecular identifiers for immune sequencing clone quantification. This clonotype was observed many times. TCRdb used MiXCR to reprocess the PCR reads, holding one entry per CDR3 protein. The repertoire has 300,000 to 400,000 distinct CDR3 sequences, roughly a quarter of them found once; the top ten carry roughly 0.7%. Germline V gene lookup returns CDR1 MNHEY and CDR2 SVGAGI. The CDR3 has 14 amino acids. V was cut by 5 bases and J by 0 bases, with 10 bases left in between. The specimen was naive CD8+ T cells from blood, with Jurkat cell RNA spiked in. The subset denotes: FACS-sorted CD8+CD4-CCR7+CD45RA+ naive T cells. This chain joins TRBV6-5 and TRBJ1-1; D is ambiguous. The sequence was collected from a human donor in good health. Some libraries in this study had Jurkat cell RNA spiked in. The DNA for the CDR3 is TGTGCCAGCAGTACCGACAACATGAACACTGAAGCTTTCTTT. Its translation: CASSTDNMNTEAFF.